A selection of T cell receptor beta chains follows, all from one sample in a study of cytomegalovirus exposure and HLA in healthy donors. Here immunoSEQ multiplex PCR was the method, and the copy in TCRdb shows in-frame clones only, minus some. Counted here are about 360,000 clones, approximately 90% occurring once; the ten biggest clones make up roughly 0.83%. Sequenced input: PBMCs. These receptors were obtained from a woman aged 18-29 years in good health and CMV-seronegative. CDR3s include the opening cysteine and the closing phenylalanine or tryptophan. The D gene is left open where the match is weak. Some rows have no size entry. The others give once, few or many, or a class for an expanded clone.

cdr3_aa: CATLAGGSTDTQYF
cdr3_nt: TGTGCCACTTTAGCGGGGGGAAGCACAGATACGCAGTATTTT
v_call: TRBV15
cdr3_length: 14
clone_size: -
d_call: TRBD2
j_call: TRBJ2-3

cdr3_aa: CASSQSDRGYEQYF
cdr3_nt: TGTGCCAGCAGCCAATCCGACAGGGGCTACGAGCAGTACTTC
v_call: TRBV16
cdr3_length: 14
clone_size: -
d_call: TRBD1
j_call: TRBJ2-7

cdr3_aa: CASSPRLAGGQGDTQYF
cdr3_nt: TGTGCCAGCAGCCCTCGACTAGCGGGGGGCCAAGGAGATACGCAGTATTTT
v_call: TRBV27
cdr3_length: 17
clone_size: -
d_call: TRBD2
j_call: TRBJ2-3

cdr3_aa: CASSFLNTGELFF
cdr3_nt: TGTGCCAGCAGTTTTCTTAACACCGGGGAGCTGTTTTTT
v_call: TRBV27
cdr3_length: 13
clone_size: -
d_call: -
j_call: TRBJ2-2

cdr3_aa: CASSSGTGYTGELFF
cdr3_nt: TGTGCCAGCAGTTCCGGGACAGGGTACACCGGGGAGCTGTTTTTT
v_call: TRBV28
cdr3_length: 15
clone_size: few
d_call: TRBD1
j_call: TRBJ2-2

cdr3_aa: CASSLRGLAGNTIYF
cdr3_nt: TGTGCCAGCAGTTTAAGGGGGCTCGCTGGAAACACCATATATTTT
v_call: TRBV28
cdr3_length: 15
clone_size: -
d_call: TRBD1
j_call: TRBJ1-3

cdr3_aa: CASSTSTGSYEQYF
cdr3_nt: TGTGCCAGCAGCACTAGTACTGGGTCCTACGAGCAGTACTTC
v_call: TRBV11-2
cdr3_length: 14
clone_size: -
d_call: -
j_call: TRBJ2-7

cdr3_aa: CASSSGGLGKETQYF
cdr3_nt: TGTGCCAGCAGCTCGGGGGGATTGGGGAAGGAGACCCAGTACTTC
v_call: TRBV28
cdr3_length: 15
clone_size: -
d_call: TRBD2
j_call: TRBJ2-5

cdr3_aa: CAGRGNTEAFF
cdr3_nt: TGTGCCGGACGGGGAAACACTGAAGCTTTCTTT
v_call: TRBV2
cdr3_length: 11
clone_size: -
d_call: -
j_call: TRBJ1-1

cdr3_aa: CASSRNRGLNTEAFF
cdr3_nt: TGTGCCAGCAGCAGAAACAGGGGATTGAACACTGAAGCTTTCTTT
v_call: TRBV7-9
cdr3_length: 15
clone_size: -
d_call: TRBD1
j_call: TRBJ1-1

cdr3_aa: CASSPDRGPQHF
cdr3_nt: TGTGCCAGCAGCCCCGACAGGGGTCCCCAGCATTTT
v_call: TRBV7-8
cdr3_length: 12
clone_size: -
d_call: TRBD1
j_call: TRBJ1-5

cdr3_aa: CSATGLVEQFF
cdr3_nt: TGCAGTGCTACCGGACTAGTAGAGCAGTTCTTC
v_call: TRBV20-1
cdr3_length: 11
clone_size: -
d_call: TRBD2
j_call: TRBJ2-1

cdr3_aa: CASSPPWRDDQPQHF
cdr3_nt: TGTGCCAGCTCACCCCCTTGGAGGGATGATCAGCCCCAGCATTTT
v_call: TRBV18
cdr3_length: 15
clone_size: once
d_call: -
j_call: TRBJ1-5

cdr3_aa: CASSWGQGDTEAFF
cdr3_nt: TGCGCCAGCAGTTGGGGACAGGGAGATACTGAAGCTTTCTTT
v_call: TRBV10-2
cdr3_length: 14
clone_size: -
d_call: TRBD1
j_call: TRBJ1-1

cdr3_aa: CAWSIAGGNEQYF
cdr3_nt: TGTGCCTGGAGTATAGCCGGGGGGAACGAGCAGTACTTC
v_call: TRBV30
cdr3_length: 13
clone_size: -
d_call: TRBD2
j_call: TRBJ2-7

cdr3_aa: CATSMGQGADEQYF
cdr3_nt: TGTGCCACCAGCATGGGACAGGGGGCGGACGAGCAGTACTTC
v_call: TRBV15
cdr3_length: 14
clone_size: -
d_call: TRBD1
j_call: TRBJ2-7

cdr3_aa: CASLIAGGAPYNEQFF
cdr3_nt: TGTGCCAGCCTAATAGCGGGGGGGGCCCCCTACAATGAGCAGTTCTTC
v_call: TRBV5-6
cdr3_length: 16
clone_size: -
d_call: TRBD2
j_call: TRBJ2-1

cdr3_aa: CASSLGLGGLGNNEQFF
cdr3_nt: TGTGCCAGCAGTTTGGGGTTGGGGGGACTAGGGAACAATGAGCAGTTCTTC
v_call: TRBV28
cdr3_length: 17
clone_size: -
d_call: TRBD2
j_call: TRBJ2-1

cdr3_aa: CASNLVTSTDTQYF
cdr3_nt: TGCGCCAGCAATTTAGTTACTAGCACAGATACGCAGTATTTT
v_call: TRBV5-1
cdr3_length: 14
clone_size: -
d_call: -
j_call: TRBJ2-3

cdr3_aa: CASSLALAGAETQYF
cdr3_nt: TGTGCCAGCAGCTTGGCACTAGCGGGAGCGGAGACCCAGTACTTC
v_call: TRBV5-4
cdr3_length: 15
clone_size: -
d_call: TRBD2
j_call: TRBJ2-5